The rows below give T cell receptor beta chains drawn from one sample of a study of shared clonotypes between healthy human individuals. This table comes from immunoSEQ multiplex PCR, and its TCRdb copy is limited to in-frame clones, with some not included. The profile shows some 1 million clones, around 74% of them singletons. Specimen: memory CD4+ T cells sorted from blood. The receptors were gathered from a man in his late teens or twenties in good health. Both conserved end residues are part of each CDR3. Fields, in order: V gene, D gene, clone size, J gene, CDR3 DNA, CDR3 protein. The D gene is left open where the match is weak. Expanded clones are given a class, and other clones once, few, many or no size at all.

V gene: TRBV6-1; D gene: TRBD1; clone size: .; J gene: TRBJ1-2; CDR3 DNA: TGTGCCAGCAGTATTCGACAGGGGCCTCGGAGCTACACCTTC; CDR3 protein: CASSIRQGPRSYTF
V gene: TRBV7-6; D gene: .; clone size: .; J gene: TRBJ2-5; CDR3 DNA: TGTGCCAGCAGCCTAGGGGGGACCCAGTACTTC; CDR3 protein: CASSLGGTQYF
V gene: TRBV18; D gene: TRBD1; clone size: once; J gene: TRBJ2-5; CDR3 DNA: TGTGCCAGCTCACCCCTCACCGGTTCAGGGGGTTGGGAGACCCAGTACTTC; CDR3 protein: CASSPLTGSGGWETQYF
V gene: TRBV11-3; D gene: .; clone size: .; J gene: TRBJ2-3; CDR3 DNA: TGTGCCAGCAGCTTAGGGCAAACAACGGATACGCAGTATTTT; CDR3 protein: CASSLGQTTDTQYF
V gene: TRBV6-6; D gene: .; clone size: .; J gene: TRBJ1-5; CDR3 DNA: TGTGCCAGCCGGGCTGGGGGTAATCAGCCCCAGCATTTT; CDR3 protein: CASRAGGNQPQHF
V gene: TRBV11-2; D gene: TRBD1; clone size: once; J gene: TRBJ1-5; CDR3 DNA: TGTGCCAGCAGCTTGGATACAGGGGGGAATCAGCCCCAGCATTTT; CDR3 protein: CASSLDTGGNQPQHF
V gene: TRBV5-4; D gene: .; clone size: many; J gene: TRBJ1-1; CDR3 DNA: TGTGCCAGCAGCTTGGACCTGCCCCGGGAGAACACTGAAGCTTTCTTT; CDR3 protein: CASSLDLPRENTEAFF
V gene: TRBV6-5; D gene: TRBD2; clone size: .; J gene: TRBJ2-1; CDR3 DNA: TGTGCCAGCAGAGCGACTAGCGGGAGTTTCTATGAGCAGTTCTTC; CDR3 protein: CASRATSGSFYEQFF
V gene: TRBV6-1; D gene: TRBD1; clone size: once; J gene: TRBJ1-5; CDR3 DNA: TGTGCCAGCAGTGAAGTGGGACAGGGTTTTCAGCCCCAGCATTTT; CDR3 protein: CASSEVGQGFQPQHF
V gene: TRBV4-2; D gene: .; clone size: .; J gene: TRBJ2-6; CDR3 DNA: TGTGCCAGCAGCCTAAGGTTGTCTGGGGCCAACGTCCTGACTTTC; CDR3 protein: CASSLRLSGANVLTF
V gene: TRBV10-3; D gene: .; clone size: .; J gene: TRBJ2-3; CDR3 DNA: TGTGCCATCAGGAGGGGGACCCCCGGAGATACGCAGTATTTT; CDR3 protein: CAIRRGTPGDTQYF
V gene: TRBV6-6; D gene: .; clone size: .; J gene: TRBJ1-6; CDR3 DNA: TGTGCCAGCAGTTATACAGGGCCCAATTCACCCCTCCACTTT; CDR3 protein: CASSYTGPNSPLHF
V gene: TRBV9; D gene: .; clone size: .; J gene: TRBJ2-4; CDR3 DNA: TGTGCCAGCAGCGTAGGAGCTGTAGCCAAAAACATTCAGTACTTC; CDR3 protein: CASSVGAVAKNIQYF
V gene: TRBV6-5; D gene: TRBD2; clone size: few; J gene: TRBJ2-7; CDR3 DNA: TGTGCCAGCAGTCAAACTAGCGGGGTCTCCTACGAGCAGTACTTC; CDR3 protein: CASSQTSGVSYEQYF
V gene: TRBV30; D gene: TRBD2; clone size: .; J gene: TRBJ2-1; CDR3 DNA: TGTGCCTGGACTCCTAGCGGGGCCTACAATGAGCAGTTCTTC; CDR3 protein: CAWTPSGAYNEQFF
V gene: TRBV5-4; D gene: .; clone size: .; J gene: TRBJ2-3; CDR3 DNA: TGTGCCAGCAGCATCAGCACAGATACGCAGTATTTT; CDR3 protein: CASSISTDTQYF
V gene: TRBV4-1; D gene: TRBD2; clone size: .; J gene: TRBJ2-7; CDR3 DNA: TGCGCCAGCAGCCAAGGTAATAGCGGGAGCTACGAGCAGTACTTC; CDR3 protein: CASSQGNSGSYEQYF
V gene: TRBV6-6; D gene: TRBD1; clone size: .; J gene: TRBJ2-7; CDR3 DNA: TGTGCCAGCAGGTTGACAGGGTGGGCCTACGAGCAGTACTTC; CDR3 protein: CASRLTGWAYEQYF
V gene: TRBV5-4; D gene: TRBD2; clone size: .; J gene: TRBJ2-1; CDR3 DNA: TGTGCCAGCAGCGCAGGACTAGCGGCGACGATATACAATGAGCAGTTCTTC; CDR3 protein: CASSAGLAATIYNEQFF
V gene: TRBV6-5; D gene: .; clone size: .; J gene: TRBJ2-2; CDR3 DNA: TGTGCCAGCAGCCCTTCTACCGGGGAGCTGTTTTTT; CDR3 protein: CASSPSTGELFF
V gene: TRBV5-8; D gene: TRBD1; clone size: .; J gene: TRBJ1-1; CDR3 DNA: TGTGCCAGCGGATTCGACAGGGTTTACACTGAAGCTTTCTTT; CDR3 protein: CASGFDRVYTEAFF
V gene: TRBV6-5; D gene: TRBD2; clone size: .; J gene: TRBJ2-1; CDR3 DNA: TGTGCCAGCAGTTCGACTAGCGGGAGGGGTAATGAGCAGTTCTTC; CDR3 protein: CASSSTSGRGNEQFF
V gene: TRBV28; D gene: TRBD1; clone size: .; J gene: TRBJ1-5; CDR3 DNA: TGTGCCAGCAACCCGGGCAGGGGGGTCCTCAATCAGCCCCAGCATTTT; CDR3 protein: CASNPGRGVLNQPQHF
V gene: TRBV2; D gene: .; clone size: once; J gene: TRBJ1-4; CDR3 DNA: TGTGCCAGCAACCCGATCCAAAGGCGGGAAAAACTGTTTTTT; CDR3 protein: CASNPIQRREKLFF
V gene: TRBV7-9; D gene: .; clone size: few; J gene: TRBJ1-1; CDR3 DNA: TGTGCCAGCAGACGTAACACTGAAGCTTTCTTT; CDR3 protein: CASRRNTEAFF
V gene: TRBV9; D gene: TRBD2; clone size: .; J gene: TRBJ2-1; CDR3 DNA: TGTGCCAGCAGCGTAGCGGGACTAGCGATCTTCGGGGAGCAGTTCTTC; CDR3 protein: CASSVAGLAIFGEQFF
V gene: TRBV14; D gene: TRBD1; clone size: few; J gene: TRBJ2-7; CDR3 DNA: TGTGCCAGCAGCCCATCGGTATGGGACAGAGCCTACGAGCAGTACTTC; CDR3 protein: CASSPSVWDRAYEQYF
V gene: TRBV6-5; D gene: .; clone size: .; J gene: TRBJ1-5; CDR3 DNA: TGTGCCAGCGGGACTAGCAATCAGCCCCAGCATTTT; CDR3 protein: CASGTSNQPQHF
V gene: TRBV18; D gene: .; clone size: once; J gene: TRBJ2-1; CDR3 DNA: TGTGCCAGCTCACCAAATAGGCAAAACAATGAGCAGTTCTTC; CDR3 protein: CASSPNRQNNEQFF
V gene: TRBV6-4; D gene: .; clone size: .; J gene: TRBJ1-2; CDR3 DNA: TGTGCCAGCAGTGCGGGGAACGGCTACACCTTC; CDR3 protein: CASSAGNGYTF
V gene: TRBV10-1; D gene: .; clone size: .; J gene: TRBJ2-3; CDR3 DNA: TGCGCCAGCAGTGAGAGGGCGACAGATACGCAGTATTTT; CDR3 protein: CASSERATDTQYF
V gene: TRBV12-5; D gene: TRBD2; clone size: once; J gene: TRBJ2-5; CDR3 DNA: TGTGCTAGTGGTTACAGACTAGCGGGGCTGGGAGAGACCCAGTACTTC; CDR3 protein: CASGYRLAGLGETQYF
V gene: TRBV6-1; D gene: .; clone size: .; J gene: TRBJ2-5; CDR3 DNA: TGTGCCAGCATTCTTCCGGGACTCGAGACCCAGTACTTC; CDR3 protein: CASILPGLETQYF
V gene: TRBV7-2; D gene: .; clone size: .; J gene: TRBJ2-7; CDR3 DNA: TGTGCCAGCAGCGCAGCCGGGGCCAGCACGCAGTACTTC; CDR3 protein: CASSAAGASTQYF
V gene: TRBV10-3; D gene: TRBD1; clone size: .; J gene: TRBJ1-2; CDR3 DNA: TGTGCCATCAGGGACAGGGGGTACTATGGCTACACCTTC; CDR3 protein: CAIRDRGYYGYTF
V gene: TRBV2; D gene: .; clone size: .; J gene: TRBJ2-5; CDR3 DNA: TGTGCCAGCAGTGAAGCGCACACCAGACGGGAGACCCAGTACTTC; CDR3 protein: CASSEAHTRRETQYF
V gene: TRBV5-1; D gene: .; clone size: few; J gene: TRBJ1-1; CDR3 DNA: TGCGCCAGCAGCGCCTACCAGACCATGAACACTGAAGCTTTCTTT; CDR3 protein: CASSAYQTMNTEAFF
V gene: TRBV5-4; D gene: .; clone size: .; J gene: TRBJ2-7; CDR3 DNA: TGTGCCAGCAGCAATCCAACGGGGACCGTCTACGAGCAGTACTTC; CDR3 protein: CASSNPTGTVYEQYF
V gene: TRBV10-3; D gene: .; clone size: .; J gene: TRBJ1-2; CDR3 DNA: TGTGCCATCAGTACGAACTCGGGAGGCTACACCTTC; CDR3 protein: CAISTNSGGYTF
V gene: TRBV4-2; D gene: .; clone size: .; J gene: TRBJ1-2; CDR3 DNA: TGTGCCAGCAGCGAAGCCATGGCAGGCGAATATGGCTACACCTTC; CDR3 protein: CASSEAMAGEYGYTF
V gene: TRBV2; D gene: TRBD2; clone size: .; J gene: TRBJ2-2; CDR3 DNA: TGTGCCAGCAGCCATCCCACTAGCGGGAGGGTTAACACCGGGGAGCTGTTTTTT; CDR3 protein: CASSHPTSGRVNTGELFF
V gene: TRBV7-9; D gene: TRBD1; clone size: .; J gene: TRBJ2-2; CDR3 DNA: TGTGCCAGCAGCCGGACAGGGGGCGTGGGCGGGGAGCTGTTTTTT; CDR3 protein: CASSRTGGVGGELFF
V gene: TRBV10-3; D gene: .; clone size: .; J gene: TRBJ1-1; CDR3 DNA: TGTGCCATCAGTGAGTCTGGCACCTTAAACACTGAAGCTTTCTTT; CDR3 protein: CAISESGTLNTEAFF
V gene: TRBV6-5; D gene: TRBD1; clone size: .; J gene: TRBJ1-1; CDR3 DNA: TGTGCCAGCAGTACCTACGGACAGGGGAACACTGAAGCTTTCTTT; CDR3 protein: CASSTYGQGNTEAFF
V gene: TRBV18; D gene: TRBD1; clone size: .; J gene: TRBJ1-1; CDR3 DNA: TGTGCCAGCTCACTAACCGGGACAGGCCTGAACACTGAAGCTTTCTTT; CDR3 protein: CASSLTGTGLNTEAFF
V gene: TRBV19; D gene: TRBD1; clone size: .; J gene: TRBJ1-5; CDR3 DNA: TGTGCCAGTAGTATACAGGGACAGGGTAAACAGCCCCAGCATTTT; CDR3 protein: CASSIQGQGKQPQHF
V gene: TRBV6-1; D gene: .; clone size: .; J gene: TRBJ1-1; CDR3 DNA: TGTGCCAGCAGTGAAGCCCTTACTCTCACTGAAGCTTTCTTT; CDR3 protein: CASSEALTLTEAFF
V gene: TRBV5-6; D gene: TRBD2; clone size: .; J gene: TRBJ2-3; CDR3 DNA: TGTGCCAGCAGCTTGGCCGGACTAGCGGCCACAGATACGCAGTATTTT; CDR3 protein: CASSLAGLAATDTQYF
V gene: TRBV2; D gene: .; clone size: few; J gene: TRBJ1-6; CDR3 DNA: TGTGCCAGCAGTGTTGAGGGGCAGGGCTCACCCCTCCACTTT; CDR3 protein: CASSVEGQGSPLHF
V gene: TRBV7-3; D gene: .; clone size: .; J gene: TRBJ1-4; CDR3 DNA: TGTGCCAGCAGCACGACCCGTGGAGAAAAACTGTTTTTT; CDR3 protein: CASSTTRGEKLFF
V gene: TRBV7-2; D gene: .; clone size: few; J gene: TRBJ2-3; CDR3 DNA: TGTGCCAGCCAGGGGTGGGGTGGGAGAGCAGATACGCAGTATTTT; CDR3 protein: CASQGWGGRADTQYF
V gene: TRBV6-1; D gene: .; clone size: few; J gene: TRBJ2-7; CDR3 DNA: TGTGCCAGCATGGTGACAGGCCTCTACGAGCAGTACTTC; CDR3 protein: CASMVTGLYEQYF
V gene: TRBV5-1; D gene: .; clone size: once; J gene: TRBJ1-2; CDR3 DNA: TGCGCCATCTCTCACGGGACTTACTATGGCTACACCTTC; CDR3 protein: CAISHGTYYGYTF
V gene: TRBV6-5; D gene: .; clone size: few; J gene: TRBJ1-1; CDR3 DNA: TGTGCCAGCACCAAACAAGGTAACACTGAAGCTTTCTTT; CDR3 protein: CASTKQGNTEAFF
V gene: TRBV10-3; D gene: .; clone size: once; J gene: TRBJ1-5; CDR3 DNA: TGTGCCATCAGTGAACAGGGCTCGGGAGATCAGCCCCAGCATTTT; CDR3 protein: CAISEQGSGDQPQHF
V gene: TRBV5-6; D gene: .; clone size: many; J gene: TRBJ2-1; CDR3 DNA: TGTGCCAGCAGCTTGGCCGTTAAAATCCTGCTGGGGGGTGAGCAGTTCTTC; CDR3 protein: CASSLAVKILLGGEQFF